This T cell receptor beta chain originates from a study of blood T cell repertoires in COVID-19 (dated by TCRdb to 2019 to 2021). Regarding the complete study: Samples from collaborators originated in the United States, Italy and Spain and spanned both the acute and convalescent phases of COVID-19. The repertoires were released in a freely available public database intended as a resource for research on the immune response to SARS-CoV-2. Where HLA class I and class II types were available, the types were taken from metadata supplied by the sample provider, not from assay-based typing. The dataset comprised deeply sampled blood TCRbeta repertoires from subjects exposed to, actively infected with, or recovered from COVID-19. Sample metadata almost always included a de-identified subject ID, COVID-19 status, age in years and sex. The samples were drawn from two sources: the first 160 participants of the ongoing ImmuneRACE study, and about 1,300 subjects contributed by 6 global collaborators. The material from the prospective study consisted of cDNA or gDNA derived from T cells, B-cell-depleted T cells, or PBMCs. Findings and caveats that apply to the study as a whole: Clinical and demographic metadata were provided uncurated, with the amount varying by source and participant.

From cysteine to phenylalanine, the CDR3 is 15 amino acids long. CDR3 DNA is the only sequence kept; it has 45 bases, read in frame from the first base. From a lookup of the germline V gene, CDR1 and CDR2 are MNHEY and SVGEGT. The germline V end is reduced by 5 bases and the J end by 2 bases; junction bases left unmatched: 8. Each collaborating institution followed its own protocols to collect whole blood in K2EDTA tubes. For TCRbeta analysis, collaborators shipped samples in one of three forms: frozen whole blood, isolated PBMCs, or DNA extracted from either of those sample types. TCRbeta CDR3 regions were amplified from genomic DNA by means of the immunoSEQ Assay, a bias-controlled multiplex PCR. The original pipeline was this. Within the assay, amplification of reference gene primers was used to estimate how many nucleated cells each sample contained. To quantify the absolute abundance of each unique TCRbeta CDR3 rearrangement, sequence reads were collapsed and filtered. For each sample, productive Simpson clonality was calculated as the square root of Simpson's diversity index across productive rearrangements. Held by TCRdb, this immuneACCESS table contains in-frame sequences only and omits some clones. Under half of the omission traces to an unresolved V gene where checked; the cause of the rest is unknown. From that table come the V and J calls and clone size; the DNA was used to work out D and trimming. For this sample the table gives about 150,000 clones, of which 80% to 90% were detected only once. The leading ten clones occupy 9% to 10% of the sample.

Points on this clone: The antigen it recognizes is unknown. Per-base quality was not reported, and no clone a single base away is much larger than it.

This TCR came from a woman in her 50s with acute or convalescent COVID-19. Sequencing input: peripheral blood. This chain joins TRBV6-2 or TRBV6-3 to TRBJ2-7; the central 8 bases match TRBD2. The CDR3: CASSRPGLEPYEQYF. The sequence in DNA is TGTGCCAGCAGTAGACCGGGACTAGAACCCTACGAGCAGTACTTC.